The 8 T cell receptor beta chains given below trace back to one sample, sequenced in a study of cytomegalovirus exposure and HLA in healthy donors (dated 2017 in TCRdb). The library was generated by the immunoSEQ multiplex PCR assay. A mixture of 60 forward primers for TCR Vbeta segments and 13 reverse primers for TCR Jbeta segments was used in the multiplex PCR. TCRdb carries this immuneACCESS record with in-frame sequences only. Its versions omit some clonotypes, under half of them owing to an unresolved V gene in the studies checked, with the rest unexplained. This sample lists about 68,000 clones; roughly four fifths were detected once. The ten largest clones capture 6.5% to 8% of the sample. The specimen sequenced was PBMCs. The receptors shown here come from a human donor in good health.

The genes are TRBV7-9 and TRBJ2-1; the match to TRBD1 covers 10 bases. V was clipped by 8 bases and J by 7 bases; unmatched bases: 8. The CDR3 length is 14 residues. The germline CDR1 and CDR2 sequences are SEHNR and FQNEAQ (reference sequence). The CDR3 loop reads CASRPGQGRNEQFF. In DNA, the CDR3 is TGTGCCAGCCGTCCGGGACAGGGGCGGAATGAGCAGTTCTTC.

V usage is TRBV7-2 and J usage is TRBJ2-2; D is perhaps TRBD1 (6 bases). The CDR3 consists of 16 residues. Germline V CDR1 and CDR2: SGHTA, FQGNSA. V shed 1 base and J shed 13 bases, with 22 bases lying between them. The CDR3 sequence is CASSLVLGGSRPTLFF. DNA of the CDR3: TGTGCCAGCAGCTTAGTTCTTGGGGGCTCCCGTCCTACGCTGTTTTTT.

The chain employs TRBV7-3 and TRBJ2-3, with 9 bases identical to TRBD2. The germline gives CDR1 SGHTA, CDR2 FQGTGA. V lost 5 bases, J lost 1 base, and 7 bases stayed unmatched. This CDR3 is 16 amino acids long. CDR3 sequence reads: CASSKGASGGTDTQYF. Written as DNA, the CDR3 is TGTGCCAGCAGCAAGGGGGCTAGCGGGGGCACAGATACGCAGTATTTT.

This clone was detected once. This rearrangement joins TRBV19 to TRBJ2-7; possible D gene TRBD1, 6 bases. Per germline, CDR1 LNHDA and CDR2 SQIVND (reference sequence). V shed 7 bases and J shed 5 bases, with 12 bases lying between them. The CDR3 runs 12 residues. CDR3 coding DNA: TGTGCCAGTACGACGACAGGCCACGAGCAGTACTTC. Translation: CASTTTGHEQYF.

J is TRBJ2-1 and V is TRBV6-4; no clear D. The V end lost 1 base, the J end lost 6 bases, and 7 bases lay between the germline ends. Germline V gene lookup returns CDR1 MRHNA and CDR2 SNTAGT. The CDR3 spans 13 residues. The CDR3 nucleotides are TGTGCCAGCAGTGACTTGGCATCCAATGAGCAGTTCTTC. This codes for CASSDLASNEQFF.

In DNA, the CDR3 is TGTGCTAGTGGTGGACAAAACACTGAAGCTTTCTTT. Protein product: CASGGQNTEAFF. The V gene is TRBV12-5, the J gene TRBJ1-1, with a possible D match to TRBD1 (5 bases). There are 12 residues in the CDR3. Looked up from germline, CDR1 is LGHNT and CDR2 is FRNRAP. V lost 5 bases and J lost 2, with 6 bases in between.

The chain couples TRBV28 to TRBJ2-7; the D gene is possibly TRBD1 (5 bases). V was clipped by 7 bases and J by 1 base, with 14 bases between them. The CDR3 contains 14 residues. The V gene's germline CDR1 is MDHEN and CDR2 SYDVKM. In DNA form, the CDR3 reads TGTGCCAGCACAAACTTCCAGGGTTCCTACGAGCAGTACTTC. Translating it yields CASTNFQGSYEQYF.

The CDR3 sequence: CASSFSQVAETQYF. The CDR3 DNA sequence: TGCGCCAGCAGCTTCAGTCAGGTTGCGGAGACCCAGTACTTC. This chain uses TRBV5-1 with TRBJ2-5; D unclear. This CDR3 spans 14 amino acids. Deletions cut 2 bases from V and 5 bases from J, with 13 bases between. In germline, CDR1 is SGHRS, CDR2 YFSETQ.